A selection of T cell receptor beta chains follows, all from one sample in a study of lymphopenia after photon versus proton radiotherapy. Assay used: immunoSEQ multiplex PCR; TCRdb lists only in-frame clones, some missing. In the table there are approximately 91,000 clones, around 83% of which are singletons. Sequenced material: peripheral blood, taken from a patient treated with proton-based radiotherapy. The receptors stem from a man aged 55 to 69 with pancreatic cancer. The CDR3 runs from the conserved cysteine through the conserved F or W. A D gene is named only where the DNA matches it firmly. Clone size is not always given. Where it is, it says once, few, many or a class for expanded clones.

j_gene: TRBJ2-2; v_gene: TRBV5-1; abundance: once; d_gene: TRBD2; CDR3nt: TGCGCCAGCAGCGGTACTAGCGGGAGTGAGGACACCGGGGAGCTGTTTTTT; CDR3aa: CASSGTSGSEDTGELFF
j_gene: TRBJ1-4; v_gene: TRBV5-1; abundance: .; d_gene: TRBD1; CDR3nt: TGCGCCAGCAGCTCGAGCACACAGGGGCGCGGATATGAAAAACTGTTTTTT; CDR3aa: CASSSSTQGRGYEKLFF
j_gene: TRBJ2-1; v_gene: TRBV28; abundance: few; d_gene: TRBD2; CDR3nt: TGTGCCAGCAGTTTAACCAGCGGGATCGAACAGTTCTTC; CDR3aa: CASSLTSGIEQFF
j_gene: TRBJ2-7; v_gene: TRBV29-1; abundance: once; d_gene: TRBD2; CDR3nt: TGCAGCGTGACCGGACTAGGGGCCTACGAGCAGTACTTC; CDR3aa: CSVTGLGAYEQYF
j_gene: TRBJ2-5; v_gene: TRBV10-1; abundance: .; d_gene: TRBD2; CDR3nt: TGCGCCAGCAGGGTACTAGCGGGAGTGGGAGAGACCCAGTACTTC; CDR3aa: CASRVLAGVGETQYF
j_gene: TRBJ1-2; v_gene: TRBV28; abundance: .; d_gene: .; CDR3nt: TGTGCCAGCAGTTCGGTGGAAGTTCTCCATGGCTACACCTTC; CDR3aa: CASSSVEVLHGYTF
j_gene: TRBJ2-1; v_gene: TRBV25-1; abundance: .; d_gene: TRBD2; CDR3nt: TGTGCCAGCAGTGCGAACCTAGCGGCTTACAATGAGCAGTTCTTC; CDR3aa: CASSANLAAYNEQFF
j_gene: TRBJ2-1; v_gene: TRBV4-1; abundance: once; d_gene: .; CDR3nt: TGCGCCAGCAGCCAAGCGCGGACTTACTACAATGAGCAGTTCTTC; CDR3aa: CASSQARTYYNEQFF
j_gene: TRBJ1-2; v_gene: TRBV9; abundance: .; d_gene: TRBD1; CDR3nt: TGTGCCAGCGGGCGGGACAGCTATGGCTACACCTTC; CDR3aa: CASGRDSYGYTF
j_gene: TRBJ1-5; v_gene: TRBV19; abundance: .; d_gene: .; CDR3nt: TGTGCCAGTAGTAGAGATCAGCCCCAGCATTTT; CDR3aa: CASSRDQPQHF
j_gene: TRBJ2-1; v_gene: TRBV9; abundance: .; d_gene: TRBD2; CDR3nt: TGTGCCAGCAGCGTAGTTGTGGCTAGCGGGAAAAGCAATGAGCAGTTCTTC; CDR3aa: CASSVVVASGKSNEQFF
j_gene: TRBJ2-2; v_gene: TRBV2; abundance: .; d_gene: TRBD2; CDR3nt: TGTGCCAGCAAGAGCGGGACGGACACCGGGGAGCTGTTTTTT; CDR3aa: CASKSGTDTGELFF
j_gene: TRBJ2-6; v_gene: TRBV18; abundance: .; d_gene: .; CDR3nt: TGTGCCAGCTCACCGGTGAGCTCTGGGGCCAACGTCCTGACTTTC; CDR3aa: CASSPVSSGANVLTF
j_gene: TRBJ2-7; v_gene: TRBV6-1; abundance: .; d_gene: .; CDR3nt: TGTGCCAGCGGGGCGGACTACGAGCAGTACTTC; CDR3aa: CASGADYEQYF
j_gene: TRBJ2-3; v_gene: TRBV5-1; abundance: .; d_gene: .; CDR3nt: TGCGCCAGCAGCTTGGGACCTGGATCCGCGGGCACAGATACGCAGTATTTT; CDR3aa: CASSLGPGSAGTDTQYF
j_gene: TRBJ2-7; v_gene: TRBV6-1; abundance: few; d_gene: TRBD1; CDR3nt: TGTGCCAGCAGTGAAGAGTCAGGGGGCGTCTGGGAGCAGTACTTC; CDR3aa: CASSEESGGVWEQYF
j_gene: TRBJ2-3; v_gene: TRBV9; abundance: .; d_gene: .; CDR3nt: TGTGCCAGCAGCGTAGACAGGGTGACAGATACGCAGTATTTT; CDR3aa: CASSVDRVTDTQYF
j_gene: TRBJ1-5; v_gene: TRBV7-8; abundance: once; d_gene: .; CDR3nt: TGTGCCAGCAGCTTAGGGGATCAGCCCCAGCATTTT; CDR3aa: CASSLGDQPQHF
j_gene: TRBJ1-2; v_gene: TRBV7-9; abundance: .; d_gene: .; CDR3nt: TGTGCCAGCAGCTTAGCGCTGCCGGGGCTGGGTGGCTACACCTTC; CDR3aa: CASSLALPGLGGYTF
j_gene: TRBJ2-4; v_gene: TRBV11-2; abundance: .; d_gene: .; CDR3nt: TGTGCCAGCAGCAGGATAGGAAACATTCAGTACTTC; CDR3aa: CASSRIGNIQYF
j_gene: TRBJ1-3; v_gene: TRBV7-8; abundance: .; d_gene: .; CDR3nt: TGTGCCAGCAGCGTCGACAGACTCGCTGGAAACACCATATATTTT; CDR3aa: CASSVDRLAGNTIYF
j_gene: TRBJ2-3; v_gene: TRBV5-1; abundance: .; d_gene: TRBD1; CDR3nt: TGCGCCAGCAGCAAACGACAAGGGGGCGGCACAGATACGCAGTATTTT; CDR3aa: CASSKRQGGGTDTQYF
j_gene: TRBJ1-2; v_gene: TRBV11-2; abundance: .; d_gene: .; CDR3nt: TGTGCCAGCAGCCCCTCCGGACAGATCTATGGCTACACCTTC; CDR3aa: CASSPSGQIYGYTF
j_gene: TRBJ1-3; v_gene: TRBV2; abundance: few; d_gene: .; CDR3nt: TGTGCCAGCAGTGATCTGGTCGCTGGAAACACCATATATTTT; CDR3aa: CASSDLVAGNTIYF
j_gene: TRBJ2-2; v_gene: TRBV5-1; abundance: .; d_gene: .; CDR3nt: TGCGCCAGCAGCTTGGGCAGCACCGGGGAGCTGTTTTTT; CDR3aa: CASSLGSTGELFF
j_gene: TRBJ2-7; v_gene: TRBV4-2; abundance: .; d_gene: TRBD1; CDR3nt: TGTGCCAGCAGCCAAGGGGGGACAGGTTCCTACGAGCAGTACTTC; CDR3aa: CASSQGGTGSYEQYF
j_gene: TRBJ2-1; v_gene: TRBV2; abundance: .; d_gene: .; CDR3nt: TGTGCCAGCAGTGAAGGGCCATATGAGCAGTTCTTC; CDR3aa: CASSEGPYEQFF
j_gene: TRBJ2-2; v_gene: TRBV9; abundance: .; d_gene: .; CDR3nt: TGTGCCAGCAGCGCGTATGGAAGGGCGAACACCGGGGAGCTGTTTTTT; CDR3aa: CASSAYGRANTGELFF
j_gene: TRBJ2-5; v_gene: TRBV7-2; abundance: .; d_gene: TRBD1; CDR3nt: TGTGCCAGCAGCCCTTACAGGGGGCGCATGGAGACCCAGTACTTC; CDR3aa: CASSPYRGRMETQYF
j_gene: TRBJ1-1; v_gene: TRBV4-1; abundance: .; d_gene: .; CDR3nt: TGCGCCAGCAGCCAATACCTAGGCGGCACTGAAGCTTTCTTT; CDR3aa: CASSQYLGGTEAFF
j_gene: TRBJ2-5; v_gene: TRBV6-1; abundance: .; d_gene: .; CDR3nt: TGTGCCAGCACCTCATGGGGGTCAGGGGAGACCCAGTACTTC; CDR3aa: CASTSWGSGETQYF
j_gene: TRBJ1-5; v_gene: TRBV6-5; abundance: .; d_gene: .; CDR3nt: TGTGCCAGCAGTTCACGTAATAGCAATCAGCCCCAGCATTTT; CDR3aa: CASSSRNSNQPQHF
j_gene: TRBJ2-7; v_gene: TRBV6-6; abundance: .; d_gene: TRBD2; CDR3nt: TGTGCCAGCAGTTACTCGGTAGCGGGGAGCTCCTACGAGCAGTACTTC; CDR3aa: CASSYSVAGSSYEQYF
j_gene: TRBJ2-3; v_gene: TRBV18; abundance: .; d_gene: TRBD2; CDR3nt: TGTGCCAGCTCACTTGGGACTAGCGGGAGCCCGCCCACAGATACGCAGTATTTT; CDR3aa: CASSLGTSGSPPTDTQYF
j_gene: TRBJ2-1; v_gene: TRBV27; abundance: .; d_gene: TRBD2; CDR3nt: TGTGCCAGCAAATTATTCACCGGGACTAGCGACTACAATGAGCAGTTCTTC; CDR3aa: CASKLFTGTSDYNEQFF
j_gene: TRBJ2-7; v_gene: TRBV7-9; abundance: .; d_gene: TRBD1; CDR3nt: TGTGCCAGCAGCTTCGGACAGGGAGGCTACGAGCAGTACTTC; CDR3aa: CASSFGQGGYEQYF
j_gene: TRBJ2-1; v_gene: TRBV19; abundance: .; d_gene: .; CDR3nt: TGTGCCAGTAGTACAGCAGGGAACAATGAGCAGTTCTTC; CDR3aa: CASSTAGNNEQFF
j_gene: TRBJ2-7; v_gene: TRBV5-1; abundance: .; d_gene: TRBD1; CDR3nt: TGCGCCAGCAGCAGGGACAGCATCGTCGACGAGCAGTACTTC; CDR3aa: CASSRDSIVDEQYF
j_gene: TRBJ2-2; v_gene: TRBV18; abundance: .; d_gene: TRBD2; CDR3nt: TGTGCCAGCTCACCATCAACAACGACTAGCGGGAGGCCCCTGGGAACCGGGGAGCTGTTTTTT; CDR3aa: CASSPSTTTSGRPLGTGELFF
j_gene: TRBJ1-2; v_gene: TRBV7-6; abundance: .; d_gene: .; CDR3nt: TGTGCCAGCAGCTTAGCCCTCGAGGGCAGGGCTAACTATGGCTACACCTTC; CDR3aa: CASSLALEGRANYGYTF
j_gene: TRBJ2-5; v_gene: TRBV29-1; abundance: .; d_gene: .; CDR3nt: TGCAGCGTTCGTGTCAGGGCGGAGACCCAGTACTTC; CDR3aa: CSVRVRAETQYF
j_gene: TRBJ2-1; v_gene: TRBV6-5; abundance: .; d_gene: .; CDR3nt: TGTGCCAGCAGTTACTCTCTATTTGGGACGGTGAATGAGCAGTTCTTC; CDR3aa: CASSYSLFGTVNEQFF
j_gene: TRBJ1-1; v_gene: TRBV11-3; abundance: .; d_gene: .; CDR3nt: TGTGCCAGCAGCTTAGTATGGAACACTGAAGCTTTCTTT; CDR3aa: CASSLVWNTEAFF
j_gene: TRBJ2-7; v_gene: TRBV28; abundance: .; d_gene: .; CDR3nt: TGTGCCAGCACCACCAGGGGGGGACATTACGAGCAGTACTTC; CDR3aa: CASTTRGGHYEQYF